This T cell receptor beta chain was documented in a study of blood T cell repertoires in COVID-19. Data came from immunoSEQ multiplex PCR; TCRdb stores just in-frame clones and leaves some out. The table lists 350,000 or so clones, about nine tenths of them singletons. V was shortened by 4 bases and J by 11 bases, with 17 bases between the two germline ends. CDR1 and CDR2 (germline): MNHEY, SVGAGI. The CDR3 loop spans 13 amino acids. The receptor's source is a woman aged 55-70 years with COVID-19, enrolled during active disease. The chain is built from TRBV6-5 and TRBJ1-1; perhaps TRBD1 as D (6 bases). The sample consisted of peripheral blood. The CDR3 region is CASSSLDRSDAFF. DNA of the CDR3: TGTGCCAGCAGTTCCCTCGACAGGTCGGACGCTTTCTTT.